This record concerns one T cell receptor beta chain sequence. This clonotype has ten or more counts. The clone's antigen remains unknown. Base qualities are missing; no much larger clone stands one base away. cDNA was synthesized by template-switch 5'RACE using a primer carrying a 10-nucleotide random unique molecular identifier by which each TCR transcript was tagged. Every sequencing run covered 15-18 subjects and yielded more than 170 million TCR-beta sequences. The RNeasy kit was used to extract total RNA. Using the KAPA Real-time Library Amplification kit, TCR-beta VDJ regions were amplified with primers for the TCR constant region and the 5'RACE anchor. A first PCR added sample indexes and Illumina adaptors, after which a second PCR increased the library yield. The roughly 650 bp TCR product was size-selected on a 2% E-gel SizeSelection system after Ampure bead purification. Before pooling, libraries had their quality checked on a Bioanalyzer, their concentration measured with Qubit, and their quantity determined with the Kapa Library Quantification kit. Libraries were sequenced paired-end 2 x 150 bp on an Illumina HiSeq 2500. To increase sequence diversity, about 25-31% phiX was spiked into each library pool. As for the original processing: Quality-filtered reads were processed with the UMI-based MiGEC pipeline, and over 80% of raw TCR sequences were removed by the MiGEC pipeline during error correction. VDJ genes were aligned to IMGT germline references, and each clonotype was defined by a unique CDR3 amino acid sequence together with V-J genes. VDJtools evaluated clonal expansion, Shannon diversity and CDR3 relatedness (CalcPairwiseDistances, ClusterSamples); CLCbio workbench built phylogenetic trees. Expanded clones were defined as having at least 8 unique UMIs, based on coefficient-of-variation modelling across technical triplicates. Through fastp at Q25 and MiXCR, TCRdb rebuilt clones from the public reads, retaining in-frame beta chains. Entries are consolidated by CDR3 protein sequence, retaining the most common genes and DNA. The V and J calls follow TCRdb's processing rather than the paper's. This sample gives 45,000 to 50,000 distinct CDR3 sequences in total; approximately 3% of them show up just once. The biggest ten clones account for less than 15% of the sample.

CDR1 and CDR2 were assigned from the germline V gene as SQVTM and ANQGSEA. The V and J ends are trimmed by 4 bases and 0 bases, leaving 10 bases between them. The CDR3, from cysteine to phenylalanine, totals 15 residues. Only the CDR3 DNA is retained, 45 bases long and in frame from the first base. For the unsorted PBMC libraries, 2 million PBMCs were stored in RNAlater at -80 degrees C until RNA extraction and were used to generate the libraries. The multiple sclerosis patients were enrolled in a US clinical protocol that used magnetic resonance imaging to evaluate disease progression. Peripheral blood was subjected to Ficoll-Hypaque density gradient centrifugation to isolate PBMCs, which were then cryopreserved in liquid nitrogen. The data belong to a study of neurological immune-mediated disorders (dated by TCRdb to the late 2010s). Describing the broader study: Among the approximately 35 multiple sclerosis patients, around 30 had relapsing-remitting MS and 3 had secondary progressive MS. The study compared peripheral blood TCR-beta repertoires of HTLV-I-associated myelopathy (HAM/TSP) patients, multiple sclerosis patients and healthy controls using UMI-based sequencing. Alongside PBMC samples, the set of about 97 TCR-beta libraries contained longitudinal samples, technical triplicates, and paired CD4+ and CD8+ T-cell subsets that had been sorted. Of the 65 to 70 subjects in the cohort, about 15 were HAM/TSP patients, some 34 were multiple sclerosis patients, and some 20 were healthy controls. Beyond this particular receptor, the publication reports: Repertoires from 18 of 34 MS patients were grouped by phylogenetic analysis into a cluster of related CDR3 sequences, suggesting a possible repertoire-level signature. TCR clonal expansion was highest in HAM/TSP patients and lowest in MS patients, with MS patients falling below even healthy controls. Expanded clones from different subjects shared no identical CDR3 amino acid sequences, which suggests that TCR-beta repertoires were private in all groups. No association of the MS cluster with clinical or MRI features was observed, and the need for larger cohorts was stated by the authors.

The V and J segments used are TRBV29-1 and TRBJ2-6, with the D gene too uncertain to name. Sequencing used PBMCs. This clonotype was sampled from a woman between 50 and 59 years old with multiple sclerosis. The CDR3 amino acid sequence is: CSVGGVSSGANVLTF. The nucleotides read TGCAGCGTTGGAGGCGTCAGCTCTGGGGCCAACGTCCTGACTTTC.